This is a list of T cell receptor beta chains from one sample in a study of blood T cell repertoires in COVID-19. Method: immunoSEQ multiplex PCR; TCRdb's copy keeps in-frame clones and lacks some. The sample holds around 310,000 clones; around 91% are singletons and the top ten take roughly an eighth. Sequenced sample: peripheral blood. The receptors were sampled from a woman in her fifties or sixties with acute or convalescent COVID-19. Both conserved end residues are part of each CDR3. The order of the fields is V gene, CDR3 protein.

>TRBV11-2
CASSLYAGTLLDEQFF
>TRBV4-2
CASSQDSWTGTSPLHF
>TRBV7-2
CASSLQGYNTEAFF
>TRBV4-3
CASRLQGENTEAFF
>TRBV28
CASRAGSSGNTIYF
>TRBV6-1
CASSEGTGVQPQHF
>TRBV6-2/TRBV6-3
CASSWGGDEQFF
>TRBV27
CASSERRRSPLHF
>TRBV2
CASRPLAGGSNEQFF
>TRBV11-2
CASSLVGFQETQYF
>TRBV5-1
CATRDTNTEAFF
>TRBV5-8
CASSSAQGNNEKLFF
>TRBV5-6
CASSPTGVNTEAFF
>TRBV7-6
CASSLDGGSNQPQHF
>TRBV25-1
CASSEQGSGNYGYTF
>TRBV19
CASTKRRVDDQPQHF
>TRBV20-1
CSASLGTVTEAFF